This entry lists 29 T cell receptor beta chains sequenced from one sample in a study of CD8 T cells in ankylosing spondylitis. TCRdb re-called the 5' RACE reads with MiXCR, one entry per CDR3 protein. The top ten clones hold 12% of a sample with around 130,000 distinct CDR3 sequences, roughly 7.3% of them seen once. Sequencing was carried out using blood, either unsorted or a sorted T cell fraction (not recorded which). These receptors originate from a male donor with ankylosing spondylitis or in good health (not recorded which).

At least ten counts were recorded for this clonotype. V is TRBV12-3 or TRBV12-4 and J is TRBJ1-1; 8 bases are a match to TRBD1. CDR3 length: 14 residues. V lost 4 bases, J lost 3 bases, and 4 bases stayed unmatched. The CDR3 region has the DNA TGTGCCAGCAGTTGGACAGGGATGCACACTGAAGCTTTCTTT. As protein: CASSWTGMHTEAFF.

Ten or more counts support this clonotype. V and J are TRBV3-1 and TRBJ1-1, with 12 bases aligning to TRBD1. There are 18 residues in the CDR3. CDR1 and CDR2 (germline): LGHDT, YNNKEL (reference sequence). V was pared by 4 bases and J by 5 bases, with 14 bases of the junction left unmatched. DNA for the CDR3: TGTGCCAGCAGCCCATCCGGGACAGGGGGCTCGCGGGGGACTGAAGCTTTCTTT. It encodes CASSPSGTGGSRGTEAFF. The whole variable domain, filled in from reference TRBV3-1 and TRBJ1-1, reads DTAVSQTPKYLVTQMGNDKSIKCEQNLGHDTMYWYKQDSKKFLKIMFSYNNKELIINETVPNRFSPKSPDKAHLNLHINSLELGDSAVYFCASSPSGTGGSRGTEAFFGQGTRLTVV.

This clonotype was picked up many times. The chain has TRBV6-5 and TRBJ2-2; TRBD2 agrees at 11 bases. The V segment lost 2 bases and the J segment 3 bases; nucleotides outside the gene matches: 2. Germline CDR1 and CDR2: MNHEY and SVGAGI. This CDR3 contains 16 residues. CDR3 amino acids: CASSYVAGGYTGELFF. The DNA of the CDR3 is TGTGCCAGCAGTTACGTAGCGGGAGGGTACACCGGGGAGCTGTTTTTT.

This clonotype occurred a few times. The rearrangement uses TRBV5-1 and TRBJ2-1, with D tentatively TRBD2 (7 bases). This CDR3 spans 17 amino acids. Germline V gives CDR1 SGHRS, CDR2 YFSETQ. Trimming shortened V by 0 bases and J by 0 bases, and 13 bases separated the two germline ends. This CDR3 is CASSLARGGGSYNEQFF. The CDR3 DNA follows: TGCGCCAGCAGCTTGGCCCGGGGAGGGGGCTCCTACAATGAGCAGTTCTTC. Full variable domain (outside the CDR3, taken from reference TRBV5-1 and TRBJ2-1): KAGVTQTPRYLIKTRGQQVTLSCSPISGHRSVSWYQQTPGQGLQFLFEYFSETQRNKGNFPGRFSGRQFSNSRSEMNVSTLELGDSALYLCASSLARGGGSYNEQFFGPGTRLTVL.

This clonotype showed up many times. This chain uses TRBV7-2 with TRBJ2-7; TRBD2 matches at 7 bases. The V gene's germline CDR1 is SGHTA and CDR2 FQGNSA. The trim removed 2 bases at V and 1 base at J, leaving 5 bases unmatched. The CDR3 sequence is 15 residues long. CDR3 nucleotides: TGTGCCAGCAGCTTACGCGGGGGAGATTCCTACGAGCAGTACTTC. It is translated as CASSLRGGDSYEQYF.

This clonotype was detected many times. The chain employs TRBV20-1 and TRBJ2-3, with 12 bases identical to TRBD2. V trimming: 3 bases; J trimming: 3 bases; junction bases outside the gene matches: 1. Germline loops: CDR1 DFQATT, CDR2 SNEGSKA (reference sequence). The CDR3 loop spans 14 amino acids. CDR3 residues: CSASLAGGTDTQYF. The CDR3 bases are TGCAGTGCTAGCCTAGCGGGAGGGACAGATACGCAGTATTTT.

This clonotype was recorded at least ten times. The chain links TRBV20-1 to TRBJ2-2; D perhaps matches TRBD2 (5 bases). This CDR3 comprises 12 residues. CDR1 is DFQATT and CDR2 is SNEGSKA in the germline V gene (reference sequence). V was cut by 7 bases and J by 3 bases, with 9 bases left in between. In DNA, the CDR3 is TGCAGTGGACTCGGGGACACCGGGGAGCTGTTTTTT. Residues: CSGLGDTGELFF.

This clonotype was detected many times. The chain is built from TRBV20-1 and TRBJ2-2; D possibly corresponds to TRBD1 (6 bases). With 5 bases removed from V and 9 bases from J, the gap between germline ends came to 19 bases. The CDR3 loop spans 14 amino acids. Germline CDR1 DFQATT, CDR2 SNEGSKA (reference sequence). CDR3 amino acids: CSASWGAGGRELFF. CDR3 in DNA: TGCAGTGCTTCATGGGGAGCTGGGGGCCGGGAGCTGTTTTTT.

This clonotype was counted only a few times. The genes are TRBV12-3 or TRBV12-4 and TRBJ2-5; tentatively, D is TRBD2 (5 bases). The germline V and J ends were trimmed by 1 base and 3 bases, with 9 bases remaining between them. This CDR3 is built from 14 residues. CDR3: CASSLGGREETQYF. The CDR3 coding sequence is TGTGCCAGCAGTTTAGGAGGGCGGGAAGAGACCCAGTACTTC.

This clonotype has a count of ten or more. The gene calls are TRBV5-1 and TRBJ1-1; TRBD1 might be the D (6 bases). CDR3 length: 15 amino acids. The germline CDR1 and CDR2 sequences are SGHRS and YFSETQ. The germline V and J ends were trimmed by 0 bases and 4 bases, with 13 bases remaining between them. CDR3 DNA: TGCGCCAGCAGCTTGGGTAACACAGGGCCCACTGAAGCTTTCTTT. Translating gives CASSLGNTGPTEAFF.

The gene calls are TRBV5-1 and TRBJ2-5; possibly TRBD2 for D (5 bases). The germline V and J ends were trimmed by 4 bases and 9 bases, with 25 bases remaining between them. CDR1 is SGHRS and CDR2 is YFSETQ in the germline V gene. This CDR3 has 16 residues. The CDR3 nucleotides are TGCGCCAGCAGCCCCACCCCGGACGGGGAGCAAGGGCCCCAGTACTTC. Translation gives CASSPTPDGEQGPQYF.

This clonotype showed up many times. The gene calls are TRBV11-2 and TRBJ2-5, with D unresolved. Trimming shortened V by 3 bases and J by 2 bases, and 7 bases separated the two germline ends. The CDR3 sequence is 13 residues long. The V gene's germline CDR1 is SGHAT and CDR2 FQNNGV. The CDR3 loop reads CASSFSIQETQYF. As DNA, the CDR3 is TGTGCCAGCAGCTTCAGTATACAAGAGACCCAGTACTTC.

This clonotype has a count of ten or more. The V and J genes are TRBV5-1 and TRBJ1-4; TRBD1 matches 7 bases. CDR3 length: 14 amino acids. Germline CDR1 is SGHRS and CDR2 is YFSETQ. Trimming removed 2 bases from V and 3 bases from J; junction bases left unmatched: 1. CDR3 DNA sequence: TGCGCCAGCAGCTTCGGACAGGCTAATGAAAAACTGTTTTTT. Protein sequence: CASSFGQANEKLFF.

In its sample, this clonotype was seen many times. CDR3 loop: CASSPLAGLTYTQYF. In DNA, the CDR3 is TGTGCCAGCAGTCCGCTAGCGGGGTTGACATATACGCAGTATTTT. The rearrangement links TRBV12-3 or TRBV12-4 to TRBJ2-3, with 9 bases that match TRBD2. Trimming at V came to 5 bases and at J to 7 bases, leaving 10 bases not matched to a gene. The CDR3 sequence is 15 residues long.

Ten or more counts support this clonotype. The chain recombines TRBV5-1 with TRBJ1-1; perhaps TRBD1 as D (5 bases). The CDR3 spans 15 residues. CDR1 is SGHRS and CDR2 is YFSETQ in the germline V gene. V was cut by 4 bases and J by 4 bases, with 17 bases left in between. DNA of the CDR3: TGCGCCAGCAGCCCCCCGACGGGGGGAGGCACTGAAGCTTTCTTT. It yields the protein CASSPPTGGGTEAFF.

This clonotype was observed many times. The rearrangement uses TRBV7-9 and TRBJ2-7; 9 bases match TRBD1. The CDR3 is made up of 15 amino acids. Per germline, CDR1 SEHNR and CDR2 FQNEAQ (reference sequence). With 5 bases clipped from V and 5 bases from J, the junction kept 10 bases outside the gene matches. Here the CDR3 reads CASSRRADRGHEQYF. The CDR3 DNA reads TGTGCCAGCAGCCGGAGGGCGGACAGGGGTCACGAGCAGTACTTC.

The CDR3 loop is CSAPEPSGTYNEQFF. DNA for the CDR3: TGCAGTGCTCCCGAGCCTAGCGGAACCTACAATGAGCAGTTCTTC. This chain joins TRBV20-1 and TRBJ2-1, with 7 bases identical to TRBD2. The ends lost 5 bases at V and 2 bases at J; junction bases unmatched: 9. The CDR3 totals 15 residues. The germline CDR1 and CDR2 sequences are DFQATT and SNEGSKA (reference sequence).

This clonotype was seen repeatedly, ten times or more. This sequence joins TRBV29-1 and TRBJ2-7; TRBD1 matches at 9 bases. The trim removed 5 bases at V and 3 bases at J, leaving 8 bases unmatched. CDR3 length: 14 amino acids. In germline, CDR1 is SQVTM, CDR2 ANQGSEA. CDR3 protein: CSVSSGTGYYEQYF. CDR3 nucleotides: TGCAGCGTTTCTTCCGGGACAGGGTACTACGAGCAGTACTTC.

This clonotype has ten or more counts. The V and J genes are TRBV12-3 or TRBV12-4 and TRBJ1-5; D not resolved. The V and J ends lost 6 bases and 3 bases respectively, with 12 bases between them. The CDR3 is 14 residues long. The CDR3 DNA reads as TGTGCCAGCAGCTCCACAGAGTCCAATCAGCCCCAGCATTTT. It encodes CASSSTESNQPQHF.

This clonotype was detected a few times. The rearrangement links TRBV24-1 to TRBJ2-1; 11 bases map to TRBD1. Germline CDR1 is KGHDR and CDR2 is SFDVKD. The CDR3 extends over 15 amino acids. The V segment lost 2 bases and the J segment 8 bases; nucleotides outside the gene matches: 4. CDR3 coding DNA: TGTGCCACCAGTGATTCCCCGGACAGGGGGCATGAGCAGTTCTTC. Residues: CATSDSPDRGHEQFF.

This clonotype was seen ten or more times. The V and J genes are TRBV10-2 and TRBJ2-3; D is unclear. The CDR3 length is 14 residues. The V and J ends lost 0 bases and 5 bases respectively, with 9 bases between them. Germline CDR1 WSHSY, CDR2 SAAADI. As DNA, the CDR3 is TGCGCCAGCAGTGAGTCCCACTTAGGAGATACGCAGTATTTT. As protein: CASSESHLGDTQYF.

This clonotype occurred many times. The rearrangement links TRBV6-2 or TRBV6-3 to TRBJ2-3; 7 bases match TRBD2. V shed 5 bases and J 2 bases; nucleotides not matched to a gene: 7. CDR3 length: 15 amino acids. Per the germline V gene, CDR1 is MNHEY and CDR2 is SVGEGT. CDR3 nucleotide sequence: TGTGCCAGCAGTGATTTCGAGCGGGACACAGATACGCAGTATTTT. Its translation: CASSDFERDTDTQYF.

V is TRBV20-1 and J is TRBJ1-4; D remains unclear. The V gene lost 0 bases and the J gene lost 7 bases, with 21 bases spanning the gap. This CDR3 comprises 17 residues. The germline V gene has CDR1 DFQATT and CDR2 SNEGSKA (reference sequence). CDR3 protein: CSARDNRMGGRSEKLFF. The CDR3 nucleotides read TGCAGTGCTAGAGACAATCGGATGGGAGGGAGAAGTGAAAAACTGTTTTTT.

This clonotype occurred many times. The genes are TRBV5-1 and TRBJ1-4; D possibly corresponds to TRBD1 (6 bases). The CDR3 totals 17 residues. V was clipped by 1 base and J by 0 bases, with 13 bases between them. Germline CDR1 reads SGHRS; CDR2 reads YFSETQ. The CDR3 spells CASSLSPYRATNEKLFF. CDR3 nucleotides: TGCGCCAGCAGCTTGTCGCCTTACAGGGCAACTAATGAAAAACTGTTTTTT.

This clonotype was detected many times. The junction and the germline gene differ at one end; a read error may be behind it. The J gene is TRBJ1-3, the V gene TRBV7-2; D call uncertain. CDR3 length: 14 residues. The germline V gene has CDR1 SGHTA and CDR2 FQGNSA. CDR3 in amino acids: CASSLKSPESTRNF. DNA of the CDR3: TGTGCCAGCAGCTTAAAATCCCCGGAGTCGACAAGGAATTTT.

To note about this clonotype: A read error may be the cause here, since a much bigger clone is one base away. The chain combines TRBV29-1 with TRBJ1-2; D is undetermined. Germline V gives CDR1 SQVTM, CDR2 ANQGSEA. CDR3 length equals 12 residues. The CDR3 DNA sequence: TGCAGCGTGGTCACATCGGAGTATGGCTACCCCTTC. Protein product: CSVVTSEYGYPF.

This clonotype was recorded many times. CDR3 sequence reads: CASSLDRAPEAFF. CDR3 in DNA: TGTGCCAGCAGTCTCGACAGGGCTCCTGAAGCTTTCTTT. The chain has TRBV12-3 or TRBV12-4 and TRBJ1-1; 7 bases match TRBD1. The CDR3 runs 13 residues. J was trimmed by 6 bases and V by 5 bases; bases with no gene match: 6.

This clonotype came up many times. The chain carries TRBV5-1 and TRBJ1-4, with a tentative D call TRBD1 (5 bases). Germline V gene data show CDR1 as SGHRS and CDR2 as YFSETQ. V lost 5 bases and J lost 6, with 11 bases in between. CDR3 length: 13 residues. CDR3 nucleotides: TGCGCCAGCAGAGGGGATGTCGATGAAAAACTGTTTTTT. Its translation is CASRGDVDEKLFF.

Many counts were recorded for this clonotype. The CDR3 protein is CSVGRELNTEAFF. The CDR3 region has the DNA TGCAGCGTAGGGAGGGAGCTGAACACTGAAGCTTTCTTT. The J gene is TRBJ1-1, the V gene TRBV29-1; D is unresolved. This CDR3 has 13 residues. CDR1 is SQVTM and CDR2 is ANQGSEA in the germline V gene. V gave up 6 bases and J gave up 0 bases, with 11 bases separating them.